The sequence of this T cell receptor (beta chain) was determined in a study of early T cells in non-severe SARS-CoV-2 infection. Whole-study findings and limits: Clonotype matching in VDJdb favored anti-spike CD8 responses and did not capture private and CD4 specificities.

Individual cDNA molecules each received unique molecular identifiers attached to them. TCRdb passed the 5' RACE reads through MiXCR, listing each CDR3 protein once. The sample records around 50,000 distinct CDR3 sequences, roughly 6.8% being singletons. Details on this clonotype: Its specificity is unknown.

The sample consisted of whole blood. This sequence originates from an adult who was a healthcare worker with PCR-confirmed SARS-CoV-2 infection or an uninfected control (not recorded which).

The CDR3 sequence: CASSRTATYEQYF. CDR3 nucleotide sequence: TGTGCCAGCAGCCGGACAGCGACCTACGAGCAGTACTTC. V usage is TRBV13 and J usage is TRBJ2-7; TRBD1 is a possible D gene (6 bases). V was shortened by 5 bases and J by 2 bases, with 10 bases between the two germline ends. This CDR3 is built from 13 residues. The germline V gene encodes CDR1 PRHDT and CDR2 FYEKMQ (reference sequence).